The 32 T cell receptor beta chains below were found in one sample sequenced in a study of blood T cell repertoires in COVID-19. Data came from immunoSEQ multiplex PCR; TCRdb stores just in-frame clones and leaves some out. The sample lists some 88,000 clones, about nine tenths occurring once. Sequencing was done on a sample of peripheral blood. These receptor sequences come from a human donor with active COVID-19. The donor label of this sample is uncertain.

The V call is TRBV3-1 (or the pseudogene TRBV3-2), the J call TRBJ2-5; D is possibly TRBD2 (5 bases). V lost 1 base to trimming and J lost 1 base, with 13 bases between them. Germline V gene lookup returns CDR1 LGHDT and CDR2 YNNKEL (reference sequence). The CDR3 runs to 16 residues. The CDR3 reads CASSQGPAEGQETQYF. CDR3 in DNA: TGTGCCAGCAGCCAAGGGCCCGCAGAGGGCCAAGAGACCCAGTACTTC.

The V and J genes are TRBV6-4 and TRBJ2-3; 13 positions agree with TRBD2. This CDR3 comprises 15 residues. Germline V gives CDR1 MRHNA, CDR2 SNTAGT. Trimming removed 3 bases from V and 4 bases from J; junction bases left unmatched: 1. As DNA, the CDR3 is TGTGCCAGCAGTGAGGGACTAGCGGGGTCAGATACGCAGTATTTT. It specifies CASSEGLAGSDTQYF.

CDR3: CASSYQPRETQYF. CDR3 bases: TGTGCCAGCAGCTATCAACCTAGGGAGACCCAGTACTTC. This sequence joins TRBV7-8 and TRBJ2-5; unclear D gene. CDR3 length: 13 amino acids. Between the trimmed V and J ends, which lost 4 bases and 5 bases, there was a span of 11 bases. Germline values: CDR1 SGHVS, CDR2 FQNEAQ.

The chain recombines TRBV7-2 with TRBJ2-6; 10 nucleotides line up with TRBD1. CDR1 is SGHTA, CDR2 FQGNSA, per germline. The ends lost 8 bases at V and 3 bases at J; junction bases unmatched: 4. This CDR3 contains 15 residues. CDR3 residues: CASRQGAFGANVLTF. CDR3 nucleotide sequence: TGTGCCAGCCGACAGGGGGCGTTTGGGGCCAACGTCCTGACTTTC.

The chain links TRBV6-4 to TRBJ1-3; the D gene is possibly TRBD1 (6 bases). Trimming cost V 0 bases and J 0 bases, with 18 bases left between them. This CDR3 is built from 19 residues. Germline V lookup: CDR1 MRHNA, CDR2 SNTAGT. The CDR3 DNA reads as TGTGCCAGCAGTGACTCGCAGACAGGTTTCCCATACTCTGGAAACACCATATATTTT. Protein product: CASSDSQTGFPYSGNTIYF.

CDR3 sequence: CASRQGHTEAFF. As DNA, the CDR3 is TGTGCCAGCAGACAGGGGCACACTGAAGCTTTCTTT. The V gene is TRBV6-5, the J gene TRBJ1-1; 7 bases agree with TRBD1. There are 12 residues in the CDR3. Germline values: CDR1 MNHEY, CDR2 SVGAGI. V trimming: 6 bases; J trimming: 3 bases; junction bases outside the gene matches: 1.

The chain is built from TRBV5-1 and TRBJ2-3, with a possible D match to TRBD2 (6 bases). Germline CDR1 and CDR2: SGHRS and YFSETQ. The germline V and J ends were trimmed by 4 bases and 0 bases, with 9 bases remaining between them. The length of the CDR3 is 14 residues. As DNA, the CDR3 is TGCGCCAGCAGCCGCGGGGTAAGCACAGATACGCAGTATTTT. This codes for CASSRGVSTDTQYF. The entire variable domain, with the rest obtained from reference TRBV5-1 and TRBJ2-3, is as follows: KAGVTQTPRYLIKTRGQQVTLSCSPISGHRSVSWYQQTPGQGLQFLFEYFSETQRNKGNFPGRFSGRQFSNSRSEMNVSTLELGDSALYLCASSRGVSTDTQYFGPGTRLTVL.

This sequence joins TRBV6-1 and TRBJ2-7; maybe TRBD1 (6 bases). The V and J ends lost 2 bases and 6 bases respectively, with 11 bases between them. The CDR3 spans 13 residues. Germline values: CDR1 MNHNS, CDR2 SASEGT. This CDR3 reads CASSEQTGTEQYF. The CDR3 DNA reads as TGTGCCAGCAGTGAACAAACAGGGACCGAGCAGTACTTC.

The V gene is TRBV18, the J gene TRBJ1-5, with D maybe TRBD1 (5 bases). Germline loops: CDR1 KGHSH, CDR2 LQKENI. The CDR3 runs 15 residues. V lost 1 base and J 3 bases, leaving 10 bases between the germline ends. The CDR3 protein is CASSPQRGSNQPQHF. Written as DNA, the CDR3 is TGTGCCAGCTCACCACAAAGGGGATCCAATCAGCCCCAGCATTTT.

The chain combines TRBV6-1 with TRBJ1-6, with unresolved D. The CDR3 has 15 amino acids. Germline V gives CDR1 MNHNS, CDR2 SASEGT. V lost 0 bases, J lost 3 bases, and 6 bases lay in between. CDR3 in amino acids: CASSEASDYNSPLHF. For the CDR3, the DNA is TGTGCCAGCAGTGAAGCGAGTGACTATAATTCACCCCTCCACTTT.

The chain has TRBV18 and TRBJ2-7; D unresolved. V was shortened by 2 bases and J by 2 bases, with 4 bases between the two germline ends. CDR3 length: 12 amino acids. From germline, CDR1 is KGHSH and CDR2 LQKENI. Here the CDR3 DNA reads TGTGCCAGCTCACCAGGCCCCTACGAGCAGTACTTC. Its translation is CASSPGPYEQYF.

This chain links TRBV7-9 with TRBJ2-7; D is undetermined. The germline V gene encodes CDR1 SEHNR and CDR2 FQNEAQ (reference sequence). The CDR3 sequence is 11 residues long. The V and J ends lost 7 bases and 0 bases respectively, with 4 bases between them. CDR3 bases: TGTGCCAGCACCCTCTCCTACGAGCAGTACTTC. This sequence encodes CASTLSYEQYF.

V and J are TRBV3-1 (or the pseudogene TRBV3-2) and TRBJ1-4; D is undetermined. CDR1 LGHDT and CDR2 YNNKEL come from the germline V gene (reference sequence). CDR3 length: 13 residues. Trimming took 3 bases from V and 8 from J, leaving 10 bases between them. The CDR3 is CASSHDDTEKLFF. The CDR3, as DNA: TGTGCCAGCAGCCATGATGATACAGAAAAACTGTTTTTT.

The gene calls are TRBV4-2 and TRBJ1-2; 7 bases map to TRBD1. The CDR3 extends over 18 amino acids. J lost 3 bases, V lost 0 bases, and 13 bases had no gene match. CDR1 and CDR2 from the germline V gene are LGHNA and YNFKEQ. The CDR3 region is CASSQDPRQGRGDYGYTF. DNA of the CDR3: TGTGCCAGCAGCCAAGATCCCCGACAGGGAAGGGGTGACTATGGCTACACCTTC.

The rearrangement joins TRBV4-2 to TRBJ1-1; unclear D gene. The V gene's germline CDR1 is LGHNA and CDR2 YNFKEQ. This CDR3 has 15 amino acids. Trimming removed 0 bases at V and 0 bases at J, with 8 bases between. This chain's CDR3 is CASSQDPGLNTEAFF. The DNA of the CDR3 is TGTGCCAGCAGCCAAGATCCGGGGTTGAACACTGAAGCTTTCTTT.

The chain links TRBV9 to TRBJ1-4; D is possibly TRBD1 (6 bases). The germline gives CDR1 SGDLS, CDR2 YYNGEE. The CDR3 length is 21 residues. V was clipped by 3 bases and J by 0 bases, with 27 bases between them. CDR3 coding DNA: TGTGCCAGCAGCGCCCCCTGGGGGGGGCGCTTAGAAGTTGCAACTAATGAAAAACTGTTTTTT. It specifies CASSAPWGGRLEVATNEKLFF.

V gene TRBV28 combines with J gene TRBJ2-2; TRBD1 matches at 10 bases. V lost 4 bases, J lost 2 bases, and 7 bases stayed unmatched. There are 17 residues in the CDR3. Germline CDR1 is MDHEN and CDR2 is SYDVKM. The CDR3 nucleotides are TGTGCCAGCAGTTCATACCGGGACAGGGGAAACACCGGGGAGCTGTTTTTT. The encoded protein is CASSSYRDRGNTGELFF.

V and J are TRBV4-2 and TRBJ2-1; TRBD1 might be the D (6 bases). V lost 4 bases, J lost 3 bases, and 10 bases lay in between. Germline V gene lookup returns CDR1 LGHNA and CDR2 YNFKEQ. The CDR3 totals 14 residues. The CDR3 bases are TGTGCCAGCAGCCTGAGACAGGACTACAATGAGCAGTTCTTC. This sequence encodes CASSLRQDYNEQFF.

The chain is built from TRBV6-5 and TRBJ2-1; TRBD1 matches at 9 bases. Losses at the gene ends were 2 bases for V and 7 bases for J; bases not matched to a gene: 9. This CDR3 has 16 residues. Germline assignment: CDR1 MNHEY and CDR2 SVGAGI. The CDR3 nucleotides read TGTGCCAGCAGTTACCTCCCAGGACAGGGGAAGAATGAGCAGTTCTTC. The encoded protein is CASSYLPGQGKNEQFF.

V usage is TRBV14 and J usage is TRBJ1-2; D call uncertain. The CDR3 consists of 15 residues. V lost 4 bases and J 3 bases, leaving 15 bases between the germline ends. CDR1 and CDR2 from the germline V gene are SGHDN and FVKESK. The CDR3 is CASSPSHLRDYGYTF. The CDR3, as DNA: TGTGCCAGCAGCCCTTCTCATCTGCGAGACTATGGCTACACCTTC.

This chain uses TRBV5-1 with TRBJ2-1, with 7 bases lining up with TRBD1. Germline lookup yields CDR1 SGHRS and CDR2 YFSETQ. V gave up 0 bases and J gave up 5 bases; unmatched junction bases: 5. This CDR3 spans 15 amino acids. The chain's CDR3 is CASSLADRENNEQFF. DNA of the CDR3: TGCGCCAGCAGCTTGGCCGACAGGGAAAACAATGAGCAGTTCTTC.

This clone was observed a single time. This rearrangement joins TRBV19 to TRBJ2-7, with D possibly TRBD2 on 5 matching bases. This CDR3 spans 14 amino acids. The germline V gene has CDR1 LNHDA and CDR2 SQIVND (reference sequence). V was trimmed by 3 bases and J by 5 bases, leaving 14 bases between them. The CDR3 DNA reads TGTGCCAGTAGTATTGAGACTACCTCTCACGAGCAGTACTTC. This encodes CASSIETTSHEQYF.

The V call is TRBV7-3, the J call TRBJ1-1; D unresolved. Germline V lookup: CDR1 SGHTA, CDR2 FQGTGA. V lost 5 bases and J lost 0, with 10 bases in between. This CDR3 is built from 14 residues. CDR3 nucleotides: TGTGCCAGCAGCGTAAGCAGGATGAACACTGAAGCTTTCTTT. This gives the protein CASSVSRMNTEAFF.

CDR3 in amino acids: CASSLASGSETQYF. As DNA, the CDR3 is TGTGCCAGCAGCTTAGCGTCCGGGTCCGAGACCCAGTACTTC. The rearrangement links TRBV7-2 to TRBJ2-5; D is unresolved. There are 14 residues in the CDR3. V lost 0 bases and J lost 5, with 10 bases in between. CDR1 and CDR2 from the germline V gene are SGHTA and FQGNSA.

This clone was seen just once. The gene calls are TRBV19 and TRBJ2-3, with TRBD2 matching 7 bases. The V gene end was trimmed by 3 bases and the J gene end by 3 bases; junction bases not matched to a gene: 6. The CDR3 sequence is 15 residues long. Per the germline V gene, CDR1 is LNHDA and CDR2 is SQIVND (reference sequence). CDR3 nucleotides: TGTGCCAGTAGTATGGTTTCGGGGGGTACAGATACGCAGTATTTT. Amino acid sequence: CASSMVSGGTDTQYF.

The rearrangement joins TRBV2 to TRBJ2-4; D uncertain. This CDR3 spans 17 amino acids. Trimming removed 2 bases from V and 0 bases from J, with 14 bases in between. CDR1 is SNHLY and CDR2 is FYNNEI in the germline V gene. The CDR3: CASSELLVRLAKNIQYF. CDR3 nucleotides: TGTGCCAGCAGTGAACTCCTAGTCCGACTAGCCAAAAACATTCAGTACTTC.

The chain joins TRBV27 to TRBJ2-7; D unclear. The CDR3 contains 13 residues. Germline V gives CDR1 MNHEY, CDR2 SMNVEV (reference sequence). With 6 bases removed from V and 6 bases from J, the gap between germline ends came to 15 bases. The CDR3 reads CASRDWPLGEQYF. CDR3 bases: TGTGCCAGCAGAGACTGGCCCCTGGGCGAGCAGTACTTC.

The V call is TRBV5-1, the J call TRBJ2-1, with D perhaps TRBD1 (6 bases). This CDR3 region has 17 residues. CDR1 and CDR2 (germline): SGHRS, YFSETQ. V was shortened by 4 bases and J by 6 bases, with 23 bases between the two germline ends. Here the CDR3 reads CASSKTGTRGNANEQFF. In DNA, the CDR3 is TGCGCCAGCAGCAAGACAGGAACTAGAGGGAATGCCAATGAGCAGTTCTTC.

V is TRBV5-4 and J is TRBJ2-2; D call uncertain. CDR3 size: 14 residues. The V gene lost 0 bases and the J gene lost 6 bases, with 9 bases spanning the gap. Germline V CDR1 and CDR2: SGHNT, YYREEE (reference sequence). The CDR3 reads CASSLGLEAGELFF. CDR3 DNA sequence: TGTGCCAGCAGCTTGGGGCTAGAGGCCGGGGAGCTGTTTTTT.

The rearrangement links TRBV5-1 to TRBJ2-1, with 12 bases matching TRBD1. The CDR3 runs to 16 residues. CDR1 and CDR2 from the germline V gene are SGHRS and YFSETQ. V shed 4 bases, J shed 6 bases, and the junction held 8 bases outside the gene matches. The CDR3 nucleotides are TGCGCCAGCAGCGCGTCCGGGACAGGGGGCATCAATGAGCAGTTCTTC. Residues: CASSASGTGGINEQFF. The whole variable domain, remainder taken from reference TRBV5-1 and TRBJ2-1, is KAGVTQTPRYLIKTRGQQVTLSCSPISGHRSVSWYQQTPGQGLQFLFEYFSETQRNKGNFPGRFSGRQFSNSRSEMNVSTLELGDSALYLCASSASGTGGINEQFFGPGTRLTVL.

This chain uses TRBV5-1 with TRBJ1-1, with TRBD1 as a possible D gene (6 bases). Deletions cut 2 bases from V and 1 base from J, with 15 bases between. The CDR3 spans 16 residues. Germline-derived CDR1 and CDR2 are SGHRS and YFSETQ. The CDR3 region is CASSFGWGPQNTEAFF. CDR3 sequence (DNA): TGCGCCAGCAGCTTTGGCTGGGGGCCCCAGAACACTGAAGCTTTCTTT.

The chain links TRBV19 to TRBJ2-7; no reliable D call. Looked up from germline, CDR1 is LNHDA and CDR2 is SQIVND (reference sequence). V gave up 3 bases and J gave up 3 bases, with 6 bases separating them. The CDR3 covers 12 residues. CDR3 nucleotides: TGTGCCAGTAGTATGGCTTACTACGAGCAGTACTTC. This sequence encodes CASSMAYYEQYF.